This T cell receptor (beta chain) was sequenced for a study of T cell repertoires in cytomegalovirus infection. Findings and limits, study-wide: Cumulative public TCR beta family frequency identified CMV carriers with the relevant HLA. The response measured ex vivo was dominated by TCR beta clonotypes (HLA-C-restricted and CMV-specific).

Each CDR3 protein gets one entry after TCRdb re-called the reads with MiXCR. The sample includes roughly 320,000 distinct CDR3 sequences, more than 9% of them seen just once. As for this clonotype: What it binds is not known.

The receptor was derived from a human donor in good health (CMV status not recorded). Some clones in this sample may be carry-over from other donors' samples. The specimen sequenced was PBMCs.

The CDR3 sequence: CASSLSGTSVNEQFF. The CDR3 coding sequence is TGTGCCAGCAGCTTATCCGGGACTAGCGTCAATGAGCAGTTCTTC. J is TRBJ2-1 and V is TRBV7-6, with TRBD2 matching over 10 bases. Germline V lookup: CDR1 SGHVS, CDR2 FNYEAQ. Trimming cost V 2 bases and J 6 bases; bases outside gene matches: 4. This CDR3 comprises 15 residues. The entire variable domain, with the rest obtained from reference TRBV7-6 and TRBJ2-1, is as follows: GAGVSQSPRYKVTKRGQDVALRCDPISGHVSLYWYRQALGQGPEFLTYFNYEAQQDKSGLPNDRFSAERPEGSISTLTIQRTEQRDSAMYRCASSLSGTSVNEQFFGPGTRLTVL.